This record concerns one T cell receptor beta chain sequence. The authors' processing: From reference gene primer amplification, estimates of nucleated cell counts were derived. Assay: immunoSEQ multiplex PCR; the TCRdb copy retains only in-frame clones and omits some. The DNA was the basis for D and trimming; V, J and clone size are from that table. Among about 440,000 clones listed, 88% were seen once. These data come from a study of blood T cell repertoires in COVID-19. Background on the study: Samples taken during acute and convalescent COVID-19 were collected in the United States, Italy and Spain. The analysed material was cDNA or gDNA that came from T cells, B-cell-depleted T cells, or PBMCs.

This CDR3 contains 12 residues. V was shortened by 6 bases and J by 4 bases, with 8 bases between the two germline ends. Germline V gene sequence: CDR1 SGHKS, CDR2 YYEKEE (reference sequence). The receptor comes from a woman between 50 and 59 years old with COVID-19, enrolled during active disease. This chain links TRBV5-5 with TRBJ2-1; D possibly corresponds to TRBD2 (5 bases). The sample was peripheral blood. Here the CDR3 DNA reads TGTGCCAGCACGGGGAGTTACAATGAGCAGTTCTTC. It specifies CASTGSYNEQFF.